Shown below are 18 T cell receptor beta chains from a single sample sequenced in a study of cytomegalovirus exposure and HLA in healthy donors. The PCR ran on 60 Vbeta and 13 Jbeta primers. TCRdb's copy holds only in-frame clones and misses some; the assay was immunoSEQ multiplex PCR. The repertoire holds more than 80,000 clones, with about four fifths as singletons. Sequenced material: PBMCs. These receptor sequences come from a female donor in good health and CMV-seropositive.

The V gene is TRBV4-3, the J gene TRBJ2-5; 11 nucleotides line up with TRBD1. Germline V CDR1 and CDR2: LGHNA, YSLEER. The J segment lost 4 bases and the V segment lost 0 bases, leaving 4 bases of the junction unmatched. The CDR3 runs 16 residues. The CDR3 loop reads CASSQEYGTGGETQYF. For the CDR3, the DNA is TGCGCCAGCAGCCAAGAGTACGGGACAGGGGGAGAGACCCAGTACTTC.

The chain is built from TRBV6-1 and TRBJ1-2, with a weak D call TRBD1 (6 bases). V was clipped by 3 bases and J by 8 bases, with 22 bases between them. The germline V gene has CDR1 MNHNS and CDR2 SASEGT. CDR3 length: 16 residues. CDR3 protein: CASSEGLIGGGRGYTF. CDR3 nucleotide sequence: TGTGCCAGCAGTGAGGGTTTGATTGGGGGGGGGCGAGGCTACACCTTC.

Notes on this clone: Other DNA sequences in this sample translate to the same CDR3. The chain couples TRBV6-5 to TRBJ1-2, with TRBD1 matching over 12 bases. This CDR3 contains 15 residues. V shed 7 bases and J 8 bases; nucleotides not matched to a gene: 11. From germline, CDR1 is MNHEY and CDR2 SVGAGI. The CDR3 DNA is TGTGCCAGCACTGGGACAGGGGGCTCCAGAGGGGGCTACACCTTC. Translating it yields CASTGTGGSRGGYTF.

This rearrangement joins TRBV10-3 to TRBJ2-7; 9 nucleotides align to TRBD2. CDR1 and CDR2 from the germline V gene are ENHRY and SYGVKD. The junction had 3 bases not matched to a gene; V was cut back by 4 bases and J by 5 bases. The CDR3 is 13 residues long. The DNA of the CDR3 is TGTGCCATCAGTGGGAGGACTAGCGACGAGCAGTACTTC. Translated: CAISGRTSDEQYF.

The chain employs TRBV5-4 and TRBJ1-2; D not certain. V shed 0 bases and J shed 4 bases, with 4 bases lying between them. Germline assignment: CDR1 SGHNT and CDR2 YYREEE (reference sequence). CDR3 length: 12 amino acids. CDR3 amino acids: CASSLVSYGYTF. Written as DNA, the CDR3 is TGTGCCAGCAGCTTGGTGAGCTATGGCTACACCTTC.

The rearrangement uses TRBV28 and TRBJ2-2; the D is unclear. Per germline, CDR1 MDHEN and CDR2 SYDVKM. The CDR3 has 12 amino acids. Trimming left V 1 base short and J 6 bases short, with 3 bases between. CDR3 sequence (DNA): TGTGCCAGCAGTTTATTATCCGGGGAGCTGTTTTTT. This gives the protein CASSLLSGELFF.

The J gene is TRBJ2-3, the V gene TRBV10-1; TRBD1 might be the D (6 bases). The CDR3 sequence is 15 residues long. Trimming shortened V by 10 bases and J by 2 bases, and 19 bases separated the two germline ends. CDR1 and CDR2 from the germline V gene are WNHNN and SYGVQD (reference sequence). The CDR3 DNA sequence: TGCGCCACCACCGAAACAGGGTTCCCCACAGATACGCAGTATTTT. This encodes CATTETGFPTDTQYF.

The J gene is TRBJ2-3, the V gene TRBV5-1; TRBD2 might be the D (6 bases). V was clipped by 1 base and J by 1 base, with 7 bases between them. This CDR3 comprises 14 residues. The germline V gene has CDR1 SGHRS and CDR2 YFSETQ. In DNA, the CDR3 is TGCGCCAGCAGCTTGTGGGGGGGCACAGATACGCAGTATTTT. Translated, it gives CASSLWGGTDTQYF.

In nucleotides, the CDR3 is TGCGCCACCCCGGAGGGGGGGAGCAATCAGCCCCAGCATTTT. Residues: CATPEGGSNQPQHF. The chain employs TRBV10-1 and TRBJ1-5; weak D call: TRBD1 (6 bases). CDR1 and CDR2 from the germline V gene are WNHNN and SYGVQD (reference sequence). Trimming stripped 10 bases from V and 1 base from J, with 14 bases between. The CDR3 totals 14 residues.

J is TRBJ2-7 and V is TRBV7-9; possibly TRBD1 for D (6 bases). With 5 bases removed from V and 4 bases from J, the gap between germline ends came to 15 bases. Germline V gene lookup returns CDR1 SEHNR and CDR2 FQNEAQ (reference sequence). This CDR3 comprises 14 residues. The CDR3 bases are TGTGCCAGCAGCCGCGTGGGGGCCCGATACGAGCAGTACTTC. This encodes CASSRVGARYEQYF.

This chain uses TRBV4-3 with TRBJ2-3; D possibly corresponds to TRBD2 (6 bases). The CDR3 covers 16 residues. V was pared by 1 base and J by 3 bases, with 14 bases between. Germline V gene data show CDR1 as LGHNA and CDR2 as YSLEER. The CDR3: CASSQAALARTDTQYF. The CDR3 nucleotides are TGCGCCAGCAGCCAAGCGGCTCTAGCGCGTACAGATACGCAGTATTTT.

The table lists this clone with many counts. This chain links TRBV28 with TRBJ2-2; possibly TRBD2 for D (7 bases). CDR1 MDHEN and CDR2 SYDVKM come from the germline V gene. The CDR3 has 17 amino acids. The V end was cut by 8 bases, the J end by 5 bases, with 24 bases between. The CDR3 reads CASADPEAGAHTGELFF. The CDR3 DNA reads as TGTGCCAGCGCCGATCCTGAGGCGGGGGCTCATACCGGGGAGCTGTTTTTT. The full variable domain, completed using reference TRBV28 and TRBJ2-2, is DVKVTQSSRYLVKRTGEKVFLECVQDMDHENMFWYRQDPGLGLRLIYFSYDVKMKEKGDIPEGYSVSREKKERFSLILESASTNQTSMYLCASADPEAGAHTGELFFGEGSRLTVL.

The chain uses TRBV28 and TRBJ2-7, with D possibly being TRBD1 (6 bases). The CDR3 is 15 amino acids. The V end was cut by 5 bases, the J end by 0 bases, with 14 bases between. Germline CDR1 is MDHEN and CDR2 is SYDVKM. The CDR3 reads CASSATGYFSYEQYF. The CDR3 DNA follows: TGTGCCAGCAGTGCTACAGGGTACTTCTCCTACGAGCAGTACTTC.

The gene calls are TRBV4-3 and TRBJ2-3, with D possibly TRBD2 on 5 matching bases. Trimming took off 3 bases at V and 1 base at J, with 14 bases between the two ends. The length of the CDR3 is 16 residues. Germline V gives CDR1 LGHNA, CDR2 YSLEER. The CDR3 is CASSQASLLRTDTQYF. As DNA, the CDR3 is TGCGCCAGCAGCCAGGCTAGCCTCCTGCGCACAGATACGCAGTATTTT.

The V and J genes are TRBV6-6 and TRBJ2-2; a weak D match, TRBD1 (6 bases). The germline gives CDR1 MNHNY, CDR2 SVGAGI (reference sequence). Trimming pared 6 bases from V and 3 bases from J, leaving 11 bases between. The CDR3 has 14 amino acids. CDR3 nucleotide sequence: TGTGCCAGCAGACCGACAGGAGACACCGGGGAGCTGTTTTTT. This translates into CASRPTGDTGELFF.

The chain combines TRBV5-4 with TRBJ1-2, with 8 bases fitting TRBD1. The junction had 11 bases not matched to a gene; V was cut back by 4 bases and J by 6 bases. The length of the CDR3 is 15 residues. Germline V gene data show CDR1 as SGHNT and CDR2 as YYREEE (reference sequence). The CDR3 nucleotides are TGTGCCAGCAGCCCTGTAGGACAGGGAGCGAATGGCTACACCTTC. Its protein product is CASSPVGQGANGYTF.

This rearrangement joins TRBV6-5 to TRBJ1-2; possibly TRBD1 for D (6 bases). Trimming took 6 bases from V and 4 from J, leaving 15 bases between them. Germline V gene data show CDR1 as MNHEY and CDR2 as SVGAGI. This CDR3 spans 14 amino acids. This chain's CDR3 is CASRITTGTYGYTF. The CDR3 DNA reads as TGTGCCAGCAGGATCACTACAGGGACCTATGGCTACACCTTC.

This chain connects TRBV29-1 to TRBJ1-2; TRBD1 agrees at 8 bases. The CDR3 runs 14 residues. The junction had 9 bases not matched to a gene; V was cut back by 3 bases and J by 6 bases. Germline V gene sequence: CDR1 SQVTM, CDR2 ANQGSEA. As DNA, the CDR3 is TGCAGCGTTGATGCCCTCCCAGGGGGCCATGGCTACACCTTC. This translates into CSVDALPGGHGYTF.